This T cell receptor (beta chain) originates from a study of blood T cell repertoires in COVID-19. About the research overall: From T cells, B-cell-depleted T cells, or PBMCs came the material, which was cDNA or gDNA.

Germline CDR1 and CDR2: KGHSH and LQKENI. The CDR3 spans 15 residues. V shed 3 bases and J 3 bases; nucleotides not matched to a gene: 5. Using immunoSEQ multiplex PCR, the repertoire was profiled, and TCRdb retains in-frame clones only, with some absent. The repertoire holds about 180,000 clones, with roughly 84% as singletons. The sequencing input was peripheral blood. This TCR derives from a person aged 65-85 years with COVID-19, enrolled during active disease. This chain connects TRBV18 to TRBJ1-5, with 7 bases aligning to TRBD1. CDR3 nucleotide sequence: TGTGCCAGCTCACCCGACAGGGCTATCAATCAGCCCCAGCATTTT. Its translation is CASSPDRAINQPQHF. Full variable domain (remainder filled in from reference TRBV18 and TRBJ1-5): NAGVMQNPRHLVRRRGQEARLRCSPMKGHSHVYWYRQLPEEGLKFMVYLQKENIIDESGMPKERFSAEFPKEGPSILRIQQVVRGDSAAYFCASSPDRAINQPQHFGDGTRLSIL.